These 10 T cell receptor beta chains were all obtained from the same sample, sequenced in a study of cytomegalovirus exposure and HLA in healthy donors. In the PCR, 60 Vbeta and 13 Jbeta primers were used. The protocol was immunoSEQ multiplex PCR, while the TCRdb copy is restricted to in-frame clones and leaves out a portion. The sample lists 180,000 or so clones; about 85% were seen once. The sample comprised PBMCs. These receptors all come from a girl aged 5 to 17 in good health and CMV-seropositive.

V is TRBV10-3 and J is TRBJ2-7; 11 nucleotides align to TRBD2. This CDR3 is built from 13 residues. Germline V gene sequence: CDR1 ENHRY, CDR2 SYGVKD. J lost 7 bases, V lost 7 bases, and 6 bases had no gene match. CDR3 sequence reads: CAIKVAGGQEQYF. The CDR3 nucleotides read TGTGCCATCAAGGTAGCGGGAGGGCAAGAGCAGTACTTC.

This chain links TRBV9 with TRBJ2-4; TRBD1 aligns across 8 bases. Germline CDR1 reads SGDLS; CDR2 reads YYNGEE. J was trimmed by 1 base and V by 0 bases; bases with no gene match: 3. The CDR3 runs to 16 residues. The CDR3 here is CASSVATGDAKNIQYF. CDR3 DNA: TGTGCCAGCAGCGTAGCGACAGGGGATGCCAAAAACATTCAGTACTTC.

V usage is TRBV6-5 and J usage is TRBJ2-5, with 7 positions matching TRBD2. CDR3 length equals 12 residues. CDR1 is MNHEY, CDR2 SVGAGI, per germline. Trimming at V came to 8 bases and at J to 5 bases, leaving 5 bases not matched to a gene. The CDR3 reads CASGRGGETQYF. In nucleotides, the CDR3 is TGTGCCAGCGGGCGGGGAGGGGAGACCCAGTACTTC.

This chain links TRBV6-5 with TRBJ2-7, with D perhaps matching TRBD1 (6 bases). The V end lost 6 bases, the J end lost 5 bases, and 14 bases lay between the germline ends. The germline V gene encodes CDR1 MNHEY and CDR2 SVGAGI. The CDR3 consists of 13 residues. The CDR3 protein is CASSRTGLNEQYF. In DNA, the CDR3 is TGTGCCAGCAGCCGAACAGGGCTGAACGAGCAGTACTTC.

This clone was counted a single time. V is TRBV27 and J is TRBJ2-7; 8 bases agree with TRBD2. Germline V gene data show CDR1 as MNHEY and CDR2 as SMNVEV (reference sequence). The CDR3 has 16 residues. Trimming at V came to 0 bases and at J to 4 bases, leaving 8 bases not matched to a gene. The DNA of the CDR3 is TGTGCCAGCAGTTTATCGGGGTACCCTAGCGGGTACGAGCAGTACTTC. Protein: CASSLSGYPSGYEQYF.

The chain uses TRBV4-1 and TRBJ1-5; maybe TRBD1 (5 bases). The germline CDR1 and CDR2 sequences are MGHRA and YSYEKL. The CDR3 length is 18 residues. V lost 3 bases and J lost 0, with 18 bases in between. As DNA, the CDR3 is TGCGCCAGCAGCCAGAGACAGCTAACCTTTAATAGCAATCAGCCCCAGCATTTT. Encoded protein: CASSQRQLTFNSNQPQHF.

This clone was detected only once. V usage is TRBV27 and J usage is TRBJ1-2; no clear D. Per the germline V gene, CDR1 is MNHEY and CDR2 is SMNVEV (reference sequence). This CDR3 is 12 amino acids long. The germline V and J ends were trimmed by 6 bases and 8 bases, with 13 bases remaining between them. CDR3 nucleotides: TGTGCCAGCAGGTCAATAGCGACGGGCTACACCTTC. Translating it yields CASRSIATGYTF.

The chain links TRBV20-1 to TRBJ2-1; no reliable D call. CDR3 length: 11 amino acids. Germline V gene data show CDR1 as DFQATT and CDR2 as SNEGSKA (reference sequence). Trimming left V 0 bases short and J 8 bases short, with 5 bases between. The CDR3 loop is CSAREFDEQFF. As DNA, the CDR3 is TGCAGTGCTAGAGAGTTCGATGAGCAGTTCTTC.

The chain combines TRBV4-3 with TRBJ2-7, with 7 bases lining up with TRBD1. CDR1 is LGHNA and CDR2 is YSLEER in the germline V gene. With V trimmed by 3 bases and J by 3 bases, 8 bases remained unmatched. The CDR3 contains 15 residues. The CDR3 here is CASSHLWDSLYEQYF. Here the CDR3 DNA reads TGCGCCAGCAGCCATCTTTGGGACAGTCTCTACGAGCAGTACTTC.

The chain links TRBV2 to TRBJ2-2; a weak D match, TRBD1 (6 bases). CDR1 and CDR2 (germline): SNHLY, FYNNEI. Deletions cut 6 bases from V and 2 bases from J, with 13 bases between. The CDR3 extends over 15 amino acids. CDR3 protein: CASRAGTSNTGELFF. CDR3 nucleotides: TGTGCCAGCAGGGCCGGGACATCTAACACCGGGGAGCTGTTTTTT.